This record concerns one T cell receptor (beta chain) sequence. The antigen is not known. PCR used 60 Vbeta primers and 13 Jbeta primers. Data came from immunoSEQ multiplex PCR; TCRdb stores just in-frame clones and leaves some out. The repertoire has about 120,000 clones, 70% to 85% of them found once; the top ten carry approximately 10%. These data originate in a study of cytomegalovirus exposure and HLA in healthy donors. Findings of the study overall: The study found most TCR sequences rare, yet found some public TCRs in many donors. Other equally common chains were less clonally expanded than HLA-associated TCR beta chains, a later analysis showed. Being indistinguishable, some V segments were excluded, TRBV6-2 and TRBV6-3 among them. It was reportedly the case that the classifier diagnosed cytomegalovirus status with high specificity and sensitivity.

The J segment lost 8 bases and the V segment lost 3 bases, leaving 8 bases of the junction unmatched. The CDR3 consists of 14 residues. CDR1 and CDR2 from the germline V gene are MNHEY and SVGAGI. This receptor was taken from a woman between 50 and 59 years old in good health and CMV-seropositive. Specimen: PBMCs. The V call is TRBV6-5, the J call TRBJ1-1, with TRBD1 identical over 8 bases. CDR3 loop: CASSYLRTGLEAFF. CDR3 sequence (DNA): TGTGCCAGCAGTTATTTGAGGACAGGGCTGGAAGCTTTCTTT.